This TCR beta chain is from a study of identical twins. V was trimmed by 6 bases and J by 10 bases, leaving 22 bases between them. This CDR3 comprises 14 residues. Germline V gives CDR1 DFQATT, CDR2 SNEGSKA (reference sequence). Via MiXCR, TCRdb re-called the 5' RACE reads, giving one row per CDR3 protein. The repertoire holds some 660,000 distinct CDR3 sequences, with over 8.5% as singletons. These sequences were also reported in another study, on yellow fever vaccine responses in identical twins. That investigation notes: Vaccine T cell responses of twins reportedly seemed partly convergent and partly personalized.

This sequence joins TRBV20-1 and TRBJ2-1; D perhaps matches TRBD1 (6 bases). The sample comprised PBMCs. The receptor was isolated from a woman aged 18-29 years in good health. CDR3 nucleotide sequence: TGCAGTGCAAACCAGCAACAGGGATGGGGAGAGCAGTTCTTC. Its translation is CSANQQQGWGEQFF.